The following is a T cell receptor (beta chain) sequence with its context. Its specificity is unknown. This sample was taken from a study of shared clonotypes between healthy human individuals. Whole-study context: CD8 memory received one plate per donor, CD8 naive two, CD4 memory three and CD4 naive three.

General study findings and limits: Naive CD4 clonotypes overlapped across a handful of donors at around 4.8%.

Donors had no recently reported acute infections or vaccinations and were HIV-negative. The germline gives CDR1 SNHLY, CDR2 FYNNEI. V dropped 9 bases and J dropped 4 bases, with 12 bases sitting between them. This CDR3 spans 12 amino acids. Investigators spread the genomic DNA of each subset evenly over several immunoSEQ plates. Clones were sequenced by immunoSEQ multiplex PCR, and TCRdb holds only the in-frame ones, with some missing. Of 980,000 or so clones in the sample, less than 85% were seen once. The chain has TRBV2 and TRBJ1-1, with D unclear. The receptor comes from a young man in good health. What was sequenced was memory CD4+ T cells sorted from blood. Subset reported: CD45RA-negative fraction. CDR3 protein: CASFAVGTEAFF. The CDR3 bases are TGTGCCAGTTTTGCGGTGGGCACTGAAGCTTTCTTT.